This entry lists 17 T cell receptor beta chains sequenced from one sample in a study of blood T cell repertoires in COVID-19. Sequencing used immunoSEQ multiplex PCR; TCRdb keeps in-frame clones, though not all of them. The table has roughly 100,000 clones, 80% seen once. What was sequenced was peripheral blood. The receptors originated from a human donor in a cohort sampled during active COVID-19.

The chain is built from TRBV28 and TRBJ2-7; no clear D. Trimming pared 6 bases from V and 0 bases from J, leaving 15 bases between. Germline CDR1 and CDR2: MDHEN and SYDVKM. The CDR3 extends over 15 amino acids. The CDR3 spells CASSPPGDRSYEQYF. The CDR3 region has the DNA TGTGCCAGCAGCCCCCCAGGCGACCGCTCCTACGAGCAGTACTTC. Together with reference TRBV28 and TRBJ2-7, the CDR3 gives the full variable domain: DVKVTQSSRYLVKRTGEKVFLECVQDMDHENMFWYRQDPGLGLRLIYFSYDVKMKEKGDIPEGYSVSREKKERFSLILESASTNQTSMYLCASSPPGDRSYEQYFGPGTRLTVT.

This chain connects TRBV6-5 to TRBJ1-3; D call uncertain. Trimming removed 4 bases from V and 3 bases from J, with 7 bases in between. The germline V gene has CDR1 MNHEY and CDR2 SVGAGI. The CDR3 has 13 residues. CDR3 bases: TGTGCCAGCAGTTTTGTATTTGGAAACACCATATATTTT. This translates into CASSFVFGNTIYF.

The chain has TRBV5-6 and TRBJ2-5, with D possibly TRBD2 on 6 matching bases. CDR1 and CDR2 from the germline V gene are SGHDT and YYEEEE. The CDR3 consists of 15 residues. The germline V and J ends were trimmed by 3 bases and 5 bases, with 17 bases remaining between them. CDR3 sequence (DNA): TGTGCCAGCAGCTCCACGCCACTAGCACGGGAGACCCAGTACTTC. Translation gives CASSSTPLARETQYF.

This clone was recorded only once. V usage is TRBV19 and J usage is TRBJ1-5, with a possible D match to TRBD1 (5 bases). V lost 1 base and J 2 bases, leaving 9 bases between the germline ends. The CDR3 length is 15 residues. Germline values: CDR1 LNHDA, CDR2 SQIVND (reference sequence). The CDR3 region is CASSIGGRGNQPQHF. The CDR3 coding sequence is TGTGCCAGTAGTATAGGGGGCAGGGGCAATCAGCCCCAGCATTTT.

The rearrangement uses TRBV5-1 and TRBJ2-5; TRBD2 is a possible D gene (5 bases). Germline lookup yields CDR1 SGHRS and CDR2 YFSETQ. This CDR3 has 13 residues. The V end lost 3 bases, the J end lost 3 bases, and 9 bases lay between the germline ends. CDR3 DNA: TGCGCCAGCAGCTGGGGAGTAAAAGAGACCCAGTACTTC. Its protein is CASSWGVKETQYF. The whole variable domain, remainder taken from reference TRBV5-1 and TRBJ2-5, is KAGVTQTPRYLIKTRGQQVTLSCSPISGHRSVSWYQQTPGQGLQFLFEYFSETQRNKGNFPGRFSGRQFSNSRSEMNVSTLELGDSALYLCASSWGVKETQYFGPGTRLLVL.

This chain uses TRBV28 with TRBJ1-2, with D tentatively TRBD1 (5 bases). Germline CDR1 MDHEN, CDR2 SYDVKM. This CDR3 comprises 14 residues. V was trimmed by 6 bases and J by 2 bases, leaving 13 bases between them. This CDR3 reads CASSLGPRNYGYTF. CDR3 DNA: TGTGCCAGCAGCCTGGGGCCCAGGAACTATGGCTACACCTTC.

This chain connects TRBV6-4 to TRBJ2-7, with 8 bases lining up with TRBD1. The CDR3 consists of 16 residues. Germline V gene sequence: CDR1 MRHNA, CDR2 SNTAGT. V shed 2 bases and J 5 bases; nucleotides not matched to a gene: 11. DNA for the CDR3: TGTGCCAGCAGTGACCCCCCCGGGACAGGTTATCACGAGCAGTACTTC. Its protein product is CASSDPPGTGYHEQYF.

In its sample, this clone was seen a few times. The CDR3 DNA reads as TGTGCCAGCAGTGTTGATCTGGACAGGGGGATTGATGAGCAGTTCTTC. Residues: CASSVDLDRGIDEQFF. This chain joins TRBV2 and TRBJ2-1; the match to TRBD1 covers 10 bases. This CDR3 comprises 16 residues. J was trimmed by 8 bases and V by 4 bases; bases with no gene match: 11. The germline V gene has CDR1 SNHLY and CDR2 FYNNEI.

The chain is built from TRBV5-1 and TRBJ2-2; 11 bases align to TRBD1. This CDR3 is built from 17 residues. Germline assignment: CDR1 SGHRS and CDR2 YFSETQ. J was trimmed by 3 bases and V by 1 base; bases with no gene match: 5. CDR3 DNA: TGCGCCAGCAGCTTGCAGGGACAGGGGGGAGACACCGGGGAGCTGTTTTTT. Encoded protein: CASSLQGQGGDTGELFF.

This clone showed up just a few times. The chain joins TRBV3-1 (or the pseudogene TRBV3-2) to TRBJ1-6; D is unclear. The germline gives CDR1 LGHDT, CDR2 YNNKEL (reference sequence). CDR3 length: 19 residues. With 0 bases removed from V and 0 bases from J, the gap between germline ends came to 15 bases. The CDR3 region is CASSQDLVQASSYNSPLHF. The CDR3, as DNA: TGTGCCAGCAGCCAAGATCTTGTGCAGGCCAGCTCCTATAATTCACCCCTCCACTTT.

V usage is TRBV11-2 and J usage is TRBJ1-2, with D uncertain. Germline CDR1 is SGHAT and CDR2 is FQNNGV. V was shortened by 6 bases and J by 4 bases, with 12 bases between the two germline ends. CDR3 size: 13 residues. The CDR3 loop reads CASSFGSLYGYTF. CDR3 nucleotide sequence: TGTGCCAGCAGTTTCGGGAGTCTCTATGGCTACACCTTC. The full variable domain, its missing parts supplied by reference TRBV11-2 and TRBJ1-2, is EAGVAQSPRYKIIEKRQSVAFWCNPISGHATLYWYQQILGQGPKLLIQFQNNGVVDDSQLPKDRFSAERLKGVDSTLKIQPAKLEDSAVYLCASSFGSLYGYTFGSGTRLTVV.

V gene TRBV2 combines with J gene TRBJ2-7; no clear D gene. V dropped 5 bases and J dropped 7 bases, with 12 bases sitting between them. The germline V gene has CDR1 SNHLY and CDR2 FYNNEI. The CDR3 is made up of 12 amino acids. CDR3 sequence (DNA): TGTGCCAGCAGTCTATTCCTCGAGGAGCAGTACTTC. Its translation is CASSLFLEEQYF.

The V gene is TRBV28, the J gene TRBJ1-3; 7 nucleotides match TRBD1. The trim removed 9 bases at V and 6 bases at J, leaving 14 bases unmatched. There are 15 residues in the CDR3. CDR1 is MDHEN, CDR2 SYDVKM, per germline. CDR3 DNA: TGTGCCAGTTCCCCGACAGGGATCTATATAAACACCATATATTTT. Translated: CASSPTGIYINTIYF.

The V and J genes are TRBV5-6 and TRBJ2-7, with 10 bases matching TRBD1. The CDR3 extends over 15 amino acids. V dropped 3 bases and J dropped 3; count of bases not matched to a gene: 6. Germline loops: CDR1 SGHDT, CDR2 YYEEEE. CDR3 amino acids: CASSSSGQGFYEQYF. The DNA for the CDR3 is TGTGCCAGCAGCTCTTCGGGACAGGGGTTCTACGAGCAGTACTTC.

The V and J genes are TRBV19 and TRBJ1-1, with 9 bases that match TRBD1. The CDR3 sequence is 15 residues long. Germline trimming cut 6 bases from V and 5 bases from J; bases unmatched to any gene: 10. The germline V gene encodes CDR1 LNHDA and CDR2 SQIVND (reference sequence). The CDR3 sequence is CASRRGDRDRTEAFF. CDR3 sequence (DNA): TGTGCCAGTAGAAGGGGGGACAGGGACCGGACTGAAGCTTTCTTT.

The rearrangement uses TRBV10-1 and TRBJ1-1; 10 bases align to TRBD1. The CDR3 has 17 amino acids. The ends lost 2 bases at V and 7 bases at J; junction bases unmatched: 13. The germline gives CDR1 WNHNN, CDR2 SYGVQD (reference sequence). The CDR3 loop reads CASSEATTGQGVVEAFF. Here the CDR3 DNA reads TGCGCCAGCAGTGAGGCGACAACCGGACAGGGGGTGGTTGAAGCTTTCTTT.

The chain recombines TRBV10-1 with TRBJ2-1; possible D gene TRBD2, 5 bases. The CDR3 has 17 amino acids. V was cut by 3 bases and J by 2 bases, with 17 bases left in between. The germline V gene encodes CDR1 WNHNN and CDR2 SYGVQD (reference sequence). The CDR3 is CASSDPPGTGTYNEQFF. Here the CDR3 DNA reads TGCGCCAGCAGTGACCCCCCGGGAACGGGTACCTACAATGAGCAGTTCTTC.